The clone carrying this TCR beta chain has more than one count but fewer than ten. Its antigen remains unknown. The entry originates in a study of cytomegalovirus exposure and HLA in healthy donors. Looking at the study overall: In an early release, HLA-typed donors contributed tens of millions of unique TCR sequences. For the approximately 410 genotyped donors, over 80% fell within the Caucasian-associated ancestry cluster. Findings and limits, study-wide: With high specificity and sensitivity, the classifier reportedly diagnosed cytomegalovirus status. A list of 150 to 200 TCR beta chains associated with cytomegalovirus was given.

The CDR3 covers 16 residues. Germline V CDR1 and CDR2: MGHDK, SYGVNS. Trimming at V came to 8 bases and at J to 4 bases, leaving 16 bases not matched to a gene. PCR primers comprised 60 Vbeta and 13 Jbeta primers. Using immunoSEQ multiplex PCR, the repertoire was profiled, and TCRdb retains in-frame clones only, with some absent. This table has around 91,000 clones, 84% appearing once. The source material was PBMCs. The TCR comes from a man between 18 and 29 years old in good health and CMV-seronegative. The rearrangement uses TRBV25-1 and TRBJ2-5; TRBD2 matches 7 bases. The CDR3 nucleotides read TGTGCCAGCTCGCGAGGGACTACTCCGAGCGGAGAGACCCAGTACTTC. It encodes CASSRGTTPSGETQYF.